The rows below give T cell receptor beta chains drawn from one sample of a study of early T cells in non-severe SARS-CoV-2 infection. TCRdb ran MiXCR on the 5' RACE reads and lists one entry per CDR3 protein. The sample records approximately 30,000 distinct CDR3 sequences, about 5.3% being singletons. Sequencing input: whole blood. Source of these receptors: an adult who was a healthcare worker with PCR-confirmed SARS-CoV-2 infection or an uninfected control (not recorded which). Both conserved end residues are trimmed from each CDR3. Fields, in order: J gene, V gene, CDR3 protein.

TRBJ2-5 | TRBV28 | ASSSLLAGLQETQY
TRBJ2-1 | TRBV12-3/TRBV12-4 | ASSLASGPEGEQF
TRBJ1-2 | TRBV21-1 | ASSKDGRGDYGYT
TRBJ1-1 | TRBV5-4 | ASSRTGLNTEAF
TRBJ2-7 | TRBV27 | ASKPLAASSYEQY
TRBJ2-3 | TRBV25-1 | ASSGDSTDTQY
TRBJ1-2 | TRBV24-1 | ATSGTGLLSYT
TRBJ2-3 | TRBV12-3/TRBV12-4 | ASSPDRDKKQY
TRBJ1-6 | TRBV3-1 | ASSQAANSPLH
TRBJ2-7 | TRBV12-3/TRBV12-4 | ASSTGTSGAYEQY
TRBJ2-5 | TRBV6-6 | ASRIQGTGDETQY
TRBJ2-7 | TRBV5-1 | ASSGGTGSSYEQY
TRBJ1-5 | TRBV27 | ASSSQGRQPQH
TRBJ1-3 | TRBV7-2 | ASSSMSSGNTIY
TRBJ2-1 | TRBV5-5 | ASSLVVNSYNEQF
TRBJ1-6 | TRBV4-2 | ASSQQIPGQGAYSPLH
TRBJ1-5 | TRBV24-1 | ATSPGHPQPQH
TRBJ1-1 | TRBV11-3 | ASGGAMNTEAF
TRBJ1-6 | TRBV4-3 | ASSQVTRNSPLH
TRBJ2-1 | TRBV6-5 | ASKLAGLGYNEQF
TRBJ2-1 | TRBV9 | ASSTGTYNEQF
TRBJ1-1 | TRBV30 | ATNGLGRNTEAF
TRBJ2-7 | TRBV5-1 | ASSLDRRTSGSTEQY
TRBJ2-7 | TRBV7-9 | ASSFGRGLTYEQY
TRBJ2-4 | TRBV30 | AWSADIAKNIQY
TRBJ1-4 | TRBV6-1 | ASSEERAWSNEKLF